This record looks at one T cell receptor beta chain sequence and its context. The sample belongs to a study of shared clonotypes between healthy human individuals. CDR3 length equals 13 residues. V dropped 3 bases and J dropped 2 bases, with 7 bases sitting between them. Germline V gene data show CDR1 as ENHRY and CDR2 as SYGVKD. Generated by immunoSEQ multiplex PCR, the TCRdb table keeps only in-frame clones and is missing some. Found here are over a million clones, roughly 98.5% of them singletons; the top ten hold approximately 0.38%. The receptor was isolated from a man between 25 and 39 years old in good health. The chain recombines TRBV10-3 with TRBJ1-1; D ambiguous. The sequenced material came from naive CD4+ T cells sorted from blood. Subset defined: CD45RA+ positively selected. This chain's CDR3 is CAISDRFNTEAFF. The DNA of the CDR3 is TGTGCCATCAGTGACAGGTTTAACACTGAAGCTTTCTTT.